The T cell receptor beta chain described here comes from a study of cytomegalovirus exposure and HLA in healthy donors. General study points: A previous analysis found most TCR beta V segments productive roughly 90% or roughly 30% of the time. Some TCR beta chains (roughly 150 of them) were listed as cytomegalovirus-associated.

It was with 60 Vbeta and 13 Jbeta primers that the PCR ran. This table comes from immunoSEQ multiplex PCR, and its TCRdb copy is limited to in-frame clones, with some not included. This repertoire shows 63,000 or so clones, 73% found once; its top ten account for 5.4%. Trimming took 4 bases from V and 6 from J, leaving 14 bases between them. This CDR3 region has 14 residues. Germline V gives CDR1 SGHDT, CDR2 YYEEEE. This clone was detected a few times. Its antigen is undetermined. Healthy bone marrow donors made up the donor group. The chain carries TRBV5-6 and TRBJ2-4; tentatively, D is TRBD1 (6 bases). The source of this sequence is a man in his fifties in good health and CMV-seronegative. Specimen: PBMCs. The CDR3 loop is CASSPTGRGNIQYF. In DNA form, the CDR3 reads TGTGCCAGCAGCCCCACGGGCAGGGGAAACATTCAGTACTTC.